This TCR beta chain is drawn from a study of memory CD4+ T cells and cytomegalovirus serostatus. This clone has only one observation. Its antigen is not known. The sort gate was single viable CD3+CD4+CD8-CD45RO+ cells for memory CD4+ T cells. Whole-study findings and limits: About 40% of the roughly 160 known CMV-associated TCRbeta sequences appeared in CD4+ memory.

TCRdb's table, derived via immunoSEQ multiplex PCR, lists solely in-frame clones and lacks some. The sample lists 40,000 to 55,000 clones; over 60% were seen once. The origin of this receptor is an adult in good health and CMV-seronegative. Sequencing was performed on memory CD4+ T cells from blood.

The CDR3, as DNA: TGTGCCAGAAGACAACTCCGGCCGGAGCCCTATAATTCACCCCTCCACTTT. Its protein is CARRQLRPEPYNSPLHF. The V gene is TRBV5-3, the J gene TRBJ1-6; D is unresolved. TRBV5-3 is noted as an ORF with a role that remains uncertain. The CDR3 sequence is 17 residues long. The V gene lost 5 bases and the J gene lost 2 bases, with 17 bases spanning the gap.